Reported below is one T cell receptor (beta chain). Antigen: not known. This specimen belongs to a study of cytotoxic CD8 clonotypes in ibrutinib-treated CLL. General study findings and limits: Private clonotypes, not public ones, expanded at ibrutinib response.

V lost 5 bases and J 7 bases, leaving 21 bases between the germline ends. The CDR3 is 15 residues long. From germline, CDR1 is SGHTA and CDR2 FQGNSA. Depth targeted 1 in 200,000 to 1 in 1 million T cells, averaging around 9.5x coverage per clonotype. Using immunoSEQ multiplex PCR, the repertoire was profiled, and TCRdb retains in-frame clones only, with some absent. The sample contains more than 200,000 clones, 70% of which appear only once. This TCR was recovered from a human donor with chronic lymphocytic leukemia. The sequencing here drew on PBMCs, taken after 24 months of ibrutinib treatment. The V gene is TRBV7-2, the J gene TRBJ2-7; D remains ambiguous. In DNA form, the CDR3 reads TGTGCCAGCAGCCCTGAAGGAGCCCCGAGTCGGGAGCAGTACTTC. Translated, it gives CASSPEGAPSREQYF.